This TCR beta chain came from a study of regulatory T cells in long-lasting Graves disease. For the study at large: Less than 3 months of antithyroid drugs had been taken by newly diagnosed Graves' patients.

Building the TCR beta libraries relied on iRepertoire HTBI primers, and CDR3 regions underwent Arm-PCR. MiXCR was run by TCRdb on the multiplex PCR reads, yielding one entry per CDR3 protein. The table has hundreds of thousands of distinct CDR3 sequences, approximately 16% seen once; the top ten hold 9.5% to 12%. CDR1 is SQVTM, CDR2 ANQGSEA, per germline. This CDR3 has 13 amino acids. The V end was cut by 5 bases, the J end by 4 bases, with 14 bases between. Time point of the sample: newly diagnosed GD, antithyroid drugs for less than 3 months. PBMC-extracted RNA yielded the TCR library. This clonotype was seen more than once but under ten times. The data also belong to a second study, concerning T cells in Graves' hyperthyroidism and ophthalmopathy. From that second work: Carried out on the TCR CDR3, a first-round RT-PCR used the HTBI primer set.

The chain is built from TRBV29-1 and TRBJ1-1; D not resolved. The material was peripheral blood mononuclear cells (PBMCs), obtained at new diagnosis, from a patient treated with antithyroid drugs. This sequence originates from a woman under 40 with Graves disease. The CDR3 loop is CSVRDGPTTEAFF. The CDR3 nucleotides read TGCAGCGTTCGCGACGGGCCGACCACTGAAGCTTTCTTT. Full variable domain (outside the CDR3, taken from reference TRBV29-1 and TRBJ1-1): SAVISQKPSRDICQRGTSLTIQCQVDSQVTMMFWYRQQPGQSLTLIATANQGSEATYESGFVIDKFPISRPNLTFSTLTVSNMSPEDSSIYLCSVRDGPTTEAFFGQGTRLTVV.